A single sample gave rise to the 23 T cell receptor beta chains below, sequenced in a study of T cells after yellow fever vaccination. MiXCR was run by TCRdb on the 5' RACE reads, yielding one entry per CDR3 protein. The table has 550,000 to 750,000 distinct CDR3 sequences, roughly 13% seen once. The source was PBMCs, collected on the day of the yellow fever booster vaccination. The receptors come from a young man who received the YFV17D yellow fever vaccine.

V usage is TRBV7-2 and J usage is TRBJ1-2; TRBD1 aligns across 9 bases. This CDR3 is 17 amino acids long. CDR1 SGHTA and CDR2 FQGNSA come from the germline V gene. The J segment lost 2 bases and the V segment lost 1 base, leaving 8 bases of the junction unmatched. CDR3 DNA: TGTGCCAGCAGCTTAGTCGGCGGGACAGGGCCGAACTATGGCTACACCTTC. Amino acids: CASSLVGGTGPNYGYTF.

The chain carries TRBV5-5 and TRBJ1-1; possible D gene TRBD1, 5 bases. The germline gives CDR1 SGHKS, CDR2 YYEKEE (reference sequence). There are 16 residues in the CDR3. V dropped 0 bases and J dropped 1 base, with 13 bases sitting between them. The DNA of the CDR3 is TGTGCCAGCAGCTTGGGAGGGGTTGGAGGGAACACTGAAGCTTTCTTT. This encodes CASSLGGVGGNTEAFF.

The V call is TRBV7-6, the J call TRBJ2-1; D possibly corresponds to TRBD2 (6 bases). V dropped 5 bases and J dropped 3 bases, with 17 bases sitting between them. Germline V gene sequence: CDR1 SGHVS, CDR2 FNYEAQ. The CDR3 is 16 residues long. The CDR3 DNA reads as TGTGCCAGCAGCCCACCGGGGGAGCCCTACTACAATGAGCAGTTCTTC. It is translated as CASSPPGEPYYNEQFF.

The V and J genes are TRBV29-1 and TRBJ2-7; 11 bases align to TRBD2. The CDR3 contains 13 residues. Germline V gene data show CDR1 as SQVTM and CDR2 as ANQGSEA. V trimming: 7 bases; J trimming: 5 bases; junction bases outside the gene matches: 7. This CDR3 reads CSARLAGPNEQYF. The CDR3 DNA is TGCAGCGCCCGACTAGCGGGGCCTAACGAGCAGTACTTC.

A few counts support this clonotype. V and J are TRBV6-5 and TRBJ2-1; 9 bases are a match to TRBD2. The CDR3 has 17 amino acids. CDR1 MNHEY and CDR2 SVGAGI come from the germline V gene. V trimming: 2 bases; J trimming: 1 base; junction bases outside the gene matches: 6. CDR3 residues: CASSYSRSGRSYNEQFF. Here the CDR3 DNA reads TGTGCCAGCAGTTACAGTAGGAGCGGGAGGTCCTACAATGAGCAGTTCTTC.

The rearrangement uses TRBV5-6 and TRBJ1-1; D unresolved. Per the germline V gene, CDR1 is SGHDT and CDR2 is YYEEEE. Deletions cut 1 base from V and 2 bases from J, with 18 bases between. The CDR3 has 17 amino acids. CDR3 nucleotide sequence: TGTGCCAGCAGCTTGATCGGTTTGAGAACAGATAACACTGAAGCTTTCTTT. This sequence encodes CASSLIGLRTDNTEAFF.

This clonotype was found a few times. The CDR3 DNA reads TGTGCCAGCAGTGAAGCCCTAGGCACTGAAGCTTTCTTT. The encoded protein is CASSEALGTEAFF. The genes are TRBV6-1 and TRBJ1-1; the D is unclear. CDR3 length equals 13 residues. Trimming cost V 0 bases and J 4 bases, with 6 bases left between them. Germline V gene sequence: CDR1 MNHNS, CDR2 SASEGT.

Regarding this clonotype: One end of the junction fails to match germline, which may point to a read error. The chain joins TRBV6-1 to TRBJ2-1; perhaps TRBD1 as D (6 bases). This CDR3 contains 15 residues. The germline V gene encodes CDR1 MNHNS and CDR2 SASEGT. The CDR3 DNA is TGTGCCAGCAGTCAAGCAGGGGCGCGCTACAATGAGCAGTTCTTC. It encodes CASSQAGARYNEQFF.

In its sample, this clonotype was seen many times. The chain has TRBV20-1 and TRBJ2-7, with TRBD2 matching over 11 bases. Germline V gene sequence: CDR1 DFQATT, CDR2 SNEGSKA (reference sequence). CDR3 length: 14 residues. V shed 8 bases, J shed 5 bases, and the junction held 11 bases outside the gene matches. CDR3 region: CSLTTSGSSHEQYF. The CDR3 bases are TGCAGTCTAACTACTAGCGGGAGTAGTCACGAGCAGTACTTC.

In this sample, this clonotype turned up a few times. The rearrangement uses TRBV14 and TRBJ2-5, with TRBD2 identical over 8 bases. Looked up from germline, CDR1 is SGHDN and CDR2 is FVKESK. CDR3 length: 14 amino acids. V shed 1 base and J 5 bases; nucleotides not matched to a gene: 3. CDR3 coding DNA: TGTGCCAGCAGCCAAGGACTAGCGCTGGAGACCCAGTACTTC. It codes for CASSQGLALETQYF.

The chain employs TRBV30 and TRBJ2-3; 9 bases agree with TRBD2. CDR1 and CDR2 (germline): GTSNPN, SVGIG (reference sequence). The CDR3 has 12 residues. V dropped 0 bases and J dropped 12; count of bases not matched to a gene: 4. This CDR3 reads CAWSVRREGQYF. In DNA form, the CDR3 reads TGTGCCTGGAGTGTACGGCGGGAGGGCCAGTATTTT.

This chain links TRBV4-3 with TRBJ2-1, with 14 bases matching TRBD2. Germline-derived CDR1 and CDR2 are LGHNA and YSLEER. With V trimmed by 1 base and J by 13 bases, 6 bases remained unmatched. This CDR3 contains 15 residues. The DNA of the CDR3 is TGCGCCAGCAGCCAAGTGCGACTAGCGGGAGGGCCCCAGTTCTTC. This gives the protein CASSQVRLAGGPQFF.

A few counts support this clonotype. The rearrangement links TRBV18 to TRBJ1-5, with a tentative D call TRBD1 (6 bases). This CDR3 is 16 amino acids long. V lost 3 bases, J lost 6 bases, and 18 bases lay in between. The V gene's germline CDR1 is KGHSH and CDR2 LQKENI. The CDR3 DNA sequence: TGTGCCAGCTCACCCCAACAGGGAGGGAGCGGTCAGCCCCAGCATTTT. Its translation: CASSPQQGGSGQPQHF.

The genes are TRBV6-1 and TRBJ1-2; TRBD1 matches at 9 bases. Germline V gene lookup returns CDR1 MNHNS and CDR2 SASEGT. The CDR3 sequence is 15 residues long. Losses at the gene ends were 5 bases for V and 4 bases for J; bases not matched to a gene: 8. The DNA for the CDR3 is TGTGCCAGCAGTCAGGGACAGGGTCGACTCTATGGCTACACCTTC. Its translation is CASSQGQGRLYGYTF.

This clonotype was detected only a few times. The chain is built from TRBV15 and TRBJ2-2; TRBD2 matches 15 bases. The ends lost 4 bases at V and 1 base at J; junction bases unmatched: 1. The CDR3 runs to 17 residues. From germline, CDR1 is LNHNV and CDR2 YYDKDF (reference sequence). The CDR3 is CATSKGLAGGNTGELFF. CDR3 DNA: TGTGCCACCAGCAAGGGACTAGCGGGAGGGAACACCGGGGAGCTGTTTTTT.

This clonotype was detected a few times. CDR3: CASSFRLHTDTQYF. CDR3 in DNA: TGTGCCAGCAGCTTCAGACTTCACACAGATACGCAGTATTTT. This chain connects TRBV5-4 to TRBJ2-3; unclear D gene. The V gene lost 2 bases and the J gene lost 2 bases, with 9 bases spanning the gap. Germline V lookup: CDR1 SGHNT, CDR2 YYREEE (reference sequence). This CDR3 spans 14 amino acids.

This sequence joins TRBV20-1 and TRBJ2-5, with 11 bases aligning to TRBD2. The CDR3 length is 16 residues. CDR1 and CDR2 from the germline V gene are DFQATT and SNEGSKA (reference sequence). Trimming removed 1 base from V and 4 bases from J; junction bases left unmatched: 8. The CDR3 is CSARAVAGGVGETQYF. The CDR3 DNA follows: TGCAGTGCTAGAGCTGTAGCGGGAGGGGTGGGAGAGACCCAGTACTTC.

This clonotype was picked up a small number of times. The chain couples TRBV10-1 to TRBJ2-2, with D hard to call. V lost 3 bases to trimming and J lost 6 bases, with 5 bases between them. Per germline, CDR1 WNHNN and CDR2 SYGVQD (reference sequence). The CDR3 has 12 amino acids. The CDR3 DNA reads as TGCGCCAGCAGTGACCCTCCCGGGGAGCTGTTTTTT. This codes for CASSDPPGELFF.

This chain joins TRBV6-1 and TRBJ1-3; perhaps TRBD1 as D (6 bases). Looked up from germline, CDR1 is MNHNS and CDR2 is SASEGT. Trimming stripped 5 bases from V and 2 bases from J, with 16 bases between. This CDR3 comprises 16 residues. The CDR3 coding sequence is TGTGCCAGCAGTCAACCGGGACAATCGGCTGGAAACACCATATATTTT. This gives the protein CASSQPGQSAGNTIYF.

The chain is built from TRBV5-1 and TRBJ2-7; a weak D match, TRBD2 (6 bases). The CDR3 is 13 residues long. CDR1 is SGHRS and CDR2 is YFSETQ in the germline V gene. V lost 0 bases and J lost 6, with 10 bases in between. The CDR3 DNA reads as TGCGCCAGCAGCTTGGAGACTAGGCGCGAGCAGTACTTC. Protein product: CASSLETRREQYF.

The genes are TRBV20-1 and TRBJ2-5; TRBD1 aligns across 8 bases. Germline loops: CDR1 DFQATT, CDR2 SNEGSKA (reference sequence). CDR3 size: 15 residues. The trim removed 0 bases at V and 5 bases at J, leaving 8 bases unmatched. The CDR3 DNA sequence: TGCAGTGCTAGAGATCCCCGACAGGGGAGGGAGACCCAGTACTTC. Protein: CSARDPRQGRETQYF.

This chain connects TRBV7-2 to TRBJ1-5, with TRBD1 matching 7 bases. Germline V gene sequence: CDR1 SGHTA, CDR2 FQGNSA. The J segment lost 7 bases and the V segment lost 8 bases, leaving 8 bases of the junction unmatched. The CDR3 is 13 amino acids. The CDR3 protein is CASQTGRRQPQHF. The CDR3 DNA follows: TGTGCCAGCCAGACAGGGAGGAGGCAGCCCCAGCATTTT.

A few counts support this clonotype. The J gene is TRBJ2-1, the V gene TRBV20-1; D may correspond to TRBD1 or TRBD2 (5 bases each). V lost 6 bases and J 9 bases, leaving 18 bases between the germline ends. CDR1 and CDR2 (germline): DFQATT, SNEGSKA (reference sequence). The CDR3 contains 13 residues. This CDR3 reads CSAPRDRRGEQFF. The CDR3 region has the DNA TGCAGTGCACCCCGGGACCGCCGCGGTGAGCAGTTCTTC.